Below, one T cell receptor (beta chain) is given with its context. Its specificity is not known. The record originates from a study of OX40 agonist ivuxolimab in advanced cancers. Study-level information: Intravenous ivuxolimab at 0.01 to 10 mg/kg was given to patients every 2 weeks. Two patients with cutaneous melanoma and one with hepatocellular carcinoma, three in total, showed partial responses. Study-wide results and caveats: CD8+ T cells (on average) carried more expanded clones than CD4+ T cells.

Clones were read by immunoSEQ multiplex PCR, and TCRdb kept only the in-frame ones, dropping some. The table has about 90,000 clones, approximately 91% seen once; the top ten hold around 0.33%. Germline V gives CDR1 MNHEY, CDR2 SVGAGI. Trimming removed 0 bases from V and 4 bases from J, with 10 bases in between. CDR3 size: 15 residues. J is TRBJ1-3 and V is TRBV6-5; D is perhaps TRBD1 (6 bases). The sequence was collected from an adult with an advanced solid tumor such as melanoma, head and neck, liver or kidney cancer. The input for sequencing was CD4+ or CD8+ T cells sorted from blood, taken in a trial of the OX40 agonist ivuxolimab. The DNA of the CDR3 is TGTGCCAGCAGTTACTCGAACAGGGTGGGAAACACCATATATTTT. This translates into CASSYSNRVGNTIYF.